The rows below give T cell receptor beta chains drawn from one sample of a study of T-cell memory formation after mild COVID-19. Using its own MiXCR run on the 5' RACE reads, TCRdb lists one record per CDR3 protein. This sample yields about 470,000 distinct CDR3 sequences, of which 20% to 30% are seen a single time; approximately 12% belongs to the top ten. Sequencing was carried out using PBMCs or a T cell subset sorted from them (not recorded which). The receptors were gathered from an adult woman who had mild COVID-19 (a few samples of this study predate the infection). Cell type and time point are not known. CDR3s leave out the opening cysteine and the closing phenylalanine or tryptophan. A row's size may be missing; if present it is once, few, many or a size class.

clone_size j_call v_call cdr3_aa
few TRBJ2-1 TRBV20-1 SARPLAGVYEQF
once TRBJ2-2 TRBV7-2 ASSLTLRLAGGPFGGELF
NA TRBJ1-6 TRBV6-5 ASSYSRQSNPNSPLH
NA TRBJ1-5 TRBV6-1 ASSELRQGRGGNQPQH
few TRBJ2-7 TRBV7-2 ASSLAEGTYEQY
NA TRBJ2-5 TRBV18 ASSRREGTQETQY
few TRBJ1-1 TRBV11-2 ASSSRMTGMNTEAF
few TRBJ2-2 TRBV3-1 ASSQTMGGELF
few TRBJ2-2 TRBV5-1 ASTDRPNTGELF
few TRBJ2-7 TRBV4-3 ASSLSQGLGEQY
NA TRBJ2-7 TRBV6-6 ASSYSGTFYEQY
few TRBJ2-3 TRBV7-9 ATRGGAYDTQY
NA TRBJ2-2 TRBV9 ASSVARPREATGELF
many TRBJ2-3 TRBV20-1 SAKRTGGETDTQY
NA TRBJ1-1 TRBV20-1 SARSRDTEAF
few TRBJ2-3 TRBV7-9 ASSPRTSGGDTQY
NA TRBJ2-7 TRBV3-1 ASSQRLGRGLYEQY
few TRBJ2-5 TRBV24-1 ATSDPAWGETQY
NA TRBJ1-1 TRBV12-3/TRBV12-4 ASSPLQGSAEAF
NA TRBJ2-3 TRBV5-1 ASSGLRGNTDTQY
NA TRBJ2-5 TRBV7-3 ASSLNSGGAIETQY
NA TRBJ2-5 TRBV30 AWSGYPPETQY
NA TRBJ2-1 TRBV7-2 ASSLEAGNEQF
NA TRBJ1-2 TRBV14 ASSRETYGYT
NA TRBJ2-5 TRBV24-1 ATSDSPGLAKETQY
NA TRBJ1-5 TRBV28 ASRTAPNQPQH
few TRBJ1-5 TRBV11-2 ASSLAGEDQPQH
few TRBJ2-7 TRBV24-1 ATSDKVSYEQY
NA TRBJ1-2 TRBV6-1 ASSVWTGGSYGYT
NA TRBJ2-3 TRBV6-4 ASSEGLGSTDTQY
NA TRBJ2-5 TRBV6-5 ASRPAGIETQY
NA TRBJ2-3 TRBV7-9 AIPGLRAGTQY
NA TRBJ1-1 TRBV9 ASSVATQGINTEAF
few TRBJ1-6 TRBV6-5 ASSYSLGVNSPLH
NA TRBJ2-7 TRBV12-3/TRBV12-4 ASSYVLVQGRNEQY
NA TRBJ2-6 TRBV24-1 ATSNLRGTGANVLT
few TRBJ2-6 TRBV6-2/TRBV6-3 ASISYSTGANVLT
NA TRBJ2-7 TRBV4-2 ASSQEGGTGGREQY
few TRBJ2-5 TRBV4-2 ASSQVGGVRETQY
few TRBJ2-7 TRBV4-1 ASSQAPLDRGYEQY
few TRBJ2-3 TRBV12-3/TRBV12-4 ASSSGWGSRTSSTDTQY
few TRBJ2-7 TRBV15 ATSRDTTGTYEQY
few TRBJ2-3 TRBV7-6 ASSPTRDREPDTQY
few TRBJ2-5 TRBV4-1 ASSQVNLGLESETQY
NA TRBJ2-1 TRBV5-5 ASSLYTSGNNEQF
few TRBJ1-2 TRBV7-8 ASSLGEDGRTNYGYT
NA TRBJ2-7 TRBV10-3 AGPWPLRGAYEQY
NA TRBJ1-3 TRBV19 ASSIPGQGIRDTIY
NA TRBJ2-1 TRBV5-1 ASTLGGSFYNEQF
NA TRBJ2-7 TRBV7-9 ASSPTGTGRFEQY
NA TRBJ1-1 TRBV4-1 ASSRAPRQVSTEAF
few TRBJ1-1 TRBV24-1 ATSDLGYRAAPEAF
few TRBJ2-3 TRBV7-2 ASSLHSDLPTDTQY
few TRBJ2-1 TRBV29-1 SVSPSGRGEPQF
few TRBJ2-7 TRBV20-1 SARAGGTTFSMVHEQY
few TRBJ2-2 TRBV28 ASSLPGTDTGELF
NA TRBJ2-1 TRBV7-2 ASSLSGNDYNEQF